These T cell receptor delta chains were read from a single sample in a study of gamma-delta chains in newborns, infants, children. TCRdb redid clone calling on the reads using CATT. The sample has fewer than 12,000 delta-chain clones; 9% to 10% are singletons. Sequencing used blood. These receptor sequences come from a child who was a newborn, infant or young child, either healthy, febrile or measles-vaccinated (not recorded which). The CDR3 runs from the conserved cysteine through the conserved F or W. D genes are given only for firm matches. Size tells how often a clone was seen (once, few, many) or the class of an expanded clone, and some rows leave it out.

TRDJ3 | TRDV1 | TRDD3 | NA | CALGKGSVLGDTAGWDTRQMFF | TGTGCTCTTGGGAAGGGAAGCGTACTGGGGGATACGGCTGGCTGGGACACCCGACAGATGTTTTTC
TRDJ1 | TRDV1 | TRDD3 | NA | CALGELTRLPTGGYVSGYTDKLIF | TGTGCTCTTGGGGAACTAACTCGCCTTCCTACTGGGGGATACGTCTCAGGGTACACCGATAAACTCATCTTT
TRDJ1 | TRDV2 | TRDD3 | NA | CACDTLLGDTRTDKLIF | TGTGCCTGTGACACACTACTGGGGGATACACGGACCGATAAACTCATCTTT
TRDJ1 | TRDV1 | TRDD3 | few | CALGLRNVPPIKTGGYVVVTTDKLIF | TGTGCTCTTGGCCTGCGGAACGTACCTCCGATAAAAACTGGGGGATACGTGGTTGTAACGACCGATAAACTCATCTTT
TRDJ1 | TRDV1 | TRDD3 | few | CALGEHVHRGIRAQSYTDKLIF | TGTGCTCTTGGGGAACATGTACACAGGGGGATAAGGGCCCAATCGTACACCGATAAACTCATCTTT
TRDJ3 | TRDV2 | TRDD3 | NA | CACDQTGILGGSWDTRQMFF | TGTGCCTGTGACCAGACGGGGATACTGGGTGGCTCCTGGGACACCCGACAGATGTTTTTC
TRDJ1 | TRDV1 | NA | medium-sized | CALGELAPWFRRSRVYTDKLIF | TGTGCTCTTGGGGAACTAGCCCCTTGGTTTAGGAGGAGCCGGGTGTACACCGATAAACTCATCTTT
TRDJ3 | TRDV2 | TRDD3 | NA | CACDKLDWGIRQSSWDTRQMFF | TGTGCCTGTGACAAATTAGACTGGGGGATACGCCAAAGCTCCTGGGACACCCGACAGATGTTTTTC
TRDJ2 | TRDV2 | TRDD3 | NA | CACDTVSGGYPAQLFF | TGTGCCTGTGACACCGTTTCTGGGGGATACCCAGCACAACTCTTCTTT
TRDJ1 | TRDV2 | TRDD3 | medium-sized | CACDPLGVHTDKLIF | TGTGCCTGTGACCCTCTGGGGGTTCACACCGATAAACTCATCTTT
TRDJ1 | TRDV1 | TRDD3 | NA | CALGEQIPYYGPKGWGIESTDKLIF | TGTGCTCTTGGGGAACAAATACCATACTACGGACCGAAGGGATGGGGGATAGAGAGTACCGATAAACTCATCTTT
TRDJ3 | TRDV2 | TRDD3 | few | CACDTVLGDTLSWDTRQMFF | TGTGCCTGTGACACGGTCCTGGGGGATACTCTCTCCTGGGACACCCGACAGATGTTTTTC
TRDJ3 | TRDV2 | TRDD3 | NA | CACDRLGATRAWDTRQMFF | TGTGCCTGTGATCGGCTGGGGGCTACCAGGGCCTGGGACACCCGACAGATGTTTTTC
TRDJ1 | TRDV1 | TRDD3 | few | CALGEGLRTGAYTDKLIF | TGTGCTCTTGGGGAGGGGCTACGGACTGGGGCGTACACCGATAAACTCATCTTT
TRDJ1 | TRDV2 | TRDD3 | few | CACAHLTAGGLYTDKLIF | TGTGCCTGTGCCCACCTAACGGCTGGGGGTTTGTACACCGATAAACTCATCTTT
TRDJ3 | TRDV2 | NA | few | CACDTPGASSSWDTRQMFF | TGTGCCTGTGACACCCCAGGGGCCTCCAGCTCCTGGGACACCCGACAGATGTTTTTC
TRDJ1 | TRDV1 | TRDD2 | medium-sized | CALMPSYILRGDKLIF | TGTGCTCTCATGCCTTCCTACATCCTGAGGGGCGATAAACTCATCTTT
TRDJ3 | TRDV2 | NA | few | CACDTAVGGRSSWDTRQMFF | TGTGCCTGTGACACCGCGGTGGGGGGTCGGAGCTCCTGGGACACCCGACAGATGTTTTTC
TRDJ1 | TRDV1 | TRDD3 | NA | CALGKGGYTDKLIF | TGTGCTCTTGGGAAGGGGGGATACACCGATAAACTCATCTTT
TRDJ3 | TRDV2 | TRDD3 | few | CACDTVVGDSYERSWDTRQMFF | TGTGCCTGTGACACCGTTGTGGGGGATTCCTATGAACGCTCCTGGGACACCCGACAGATGTTTTTC
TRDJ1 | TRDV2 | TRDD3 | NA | CACDGLGPGLGDTLYTDKLIF | TGTGCCTGTGACGGGCTGGGTCCGGGACTGGGGGATACCCTGTACACTGATAAACTCATCTTT
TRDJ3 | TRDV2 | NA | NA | CACDTVLGSSWVTRQMFF | TGTGCCTGTGACACCGTGCTGGGAAGCTCCTGGGTCACCCGACAGATGTTTTTC
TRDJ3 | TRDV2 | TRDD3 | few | CACDTVGDKGDTRQMFF | TGTGCCTGTGACACCGTAGGGGATAAGGGGGACACCCGACAGATGTTTTTC
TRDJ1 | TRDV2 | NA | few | CACDTVTGGRYTDKLIF | TGTGCCTGTGACACCGTTACCGGGGGACGGTACACCGATAAACTCATCTTT
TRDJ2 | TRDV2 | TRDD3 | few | CACDGILGGPGLAQLFF | TGTGCCTGTGACGGAATACTGGGGGGACCCGGGCTAGCGCAACTCTTCTTT
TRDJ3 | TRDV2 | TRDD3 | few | CACDTVLGDGTTWDTRQMFF | TGTGCCTGTGACACAGTACTGGGGGATGGAACAACCTGGGACACCCGACAGATGTTTTTC
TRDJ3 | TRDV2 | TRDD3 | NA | CACDTVGGWDTRQMFF | TGTGCCTGTGACACCGTTGGGGGATGGGACACCCGACAGATGTTTTTC
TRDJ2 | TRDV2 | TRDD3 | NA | CACDPSYWGDTTSLTAQLFF | TGTGCCTGTGACCCCTCGTACTGGGGGGATACTACATCTTTGACAGCACAACTCTTCTTT
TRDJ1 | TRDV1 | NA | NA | CALGEPARRADKLIF | TGTGCTCTTGGGGAGCCTGCGAGGAGGGCCGATAAACTCATCTTT
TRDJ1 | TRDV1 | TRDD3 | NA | CALGERKFSFLPCTGGYGDKLIF | TGTGCTCTTGGGGAACGAAAATTTTCCTTCCTACCTTGTACTGGGGGATACGGCGATAAACTCATCTTT
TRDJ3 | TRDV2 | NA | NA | CACDTVGGNSWDTRQMFF | TGTGCCTGTGACACCGTCGGGGGAAACTCCTGGGACACCCGACAGATGTTTTTC
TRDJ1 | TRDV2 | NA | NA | CACDTLPSGKTYADKLIF | TGTGCCTGTGACACCCTCCCATCGGGGAAAACATACGCCGATAAACTCATCTTT
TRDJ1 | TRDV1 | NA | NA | CALGELGQYTDKLIF | TGTGCTCTTGGGGAACTGGGACAGTACACCGATAAACTCATCTTT
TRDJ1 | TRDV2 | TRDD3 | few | CACDPLLRDHLLGDIGDKLIF | TGTGCCTGTGACCCCCTTCTACGGGATCACCTACTGGGGGATATCGGCGATAAACTCATCTTT
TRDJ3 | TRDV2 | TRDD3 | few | CACDTVLGDTTWDTRQMFF | TGTGCCTGTGACACTGTACTGGGGGATACGACCTGGGACACCCGACAGATGTTTTTC